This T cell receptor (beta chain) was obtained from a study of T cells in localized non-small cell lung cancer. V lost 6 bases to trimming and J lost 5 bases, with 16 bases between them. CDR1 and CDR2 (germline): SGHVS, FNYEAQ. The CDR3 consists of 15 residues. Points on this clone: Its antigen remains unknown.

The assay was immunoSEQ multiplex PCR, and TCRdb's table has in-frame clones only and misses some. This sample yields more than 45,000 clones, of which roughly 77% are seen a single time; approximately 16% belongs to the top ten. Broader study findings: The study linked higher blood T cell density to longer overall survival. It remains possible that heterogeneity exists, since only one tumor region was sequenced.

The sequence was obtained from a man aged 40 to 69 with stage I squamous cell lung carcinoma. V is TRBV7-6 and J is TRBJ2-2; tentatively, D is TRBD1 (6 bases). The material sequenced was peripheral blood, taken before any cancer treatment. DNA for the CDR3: TGTGCCAGCAGGCACACGGGACACGGAACCGGGGAGCTGTTTTTT. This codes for CASRHTGHGTGELFF.